The 31 T cell receptor beta chains in this list originate from one sample, sequenced in a study of blood T cell repertoires in COVID-19. The table came from immunoSEQ multiplex PCR; TCRdb's copy has only in-frame clones and leaves some out. The sample yields a few hundred thousand clones, 70% to 90% seen once. The sequencing input was peripheral blood. These receptors were taken from a woman aged 70-85 years with acute or convalescent COVID-19.

The chain uses TRBV24-1 and TRBJ2-5; TRBD2 matches at 8 bases. CDR1 and CDR2 from the germline V gene are KGHDR and SFDVKD. CDR3 size: 13 residues. The ends lost 6 bases at V and 5 bases at J; junction bases unmatched: 4. The CDR3 here is CATSNAGGETQYF. The CDR3 nucleotides are TGTGCCACCAGTAATGCGGGGGGTGAGACCCAGTACTTC.

This clone was observed a single time. The gene calls are TRBV6-6 and TRBJ2-3, with a possible D match to TRBD2 (6 bases). CDR1 is MNHNY and CDR2 is SVGAGI in the germline V gene (reference sequence). Trimming cost V 5 bases and J 0 bases, with 18 bases left between them. The CDR3 spans 17 residues. In nucleotides, the CDR3 is TGTGCCAGCAGTAGATTGGGGGGTGGGGGTAGCACAGATACGCAGTATTTT. Its translation is CASSRLGGGGSTDTQYF.

This chain links TRBV3-1 (or the pseudogene TRBV3-2) with TRBJ1-1; a weak D match, TRBD1 (5 bases). This CDR3 region has 15 residues. V was trimmed by 8 bases and J by 7 bases, leaving 23 bases between them. CDR1 and CDR2 (germline): LGHDT, YNNKEL (reference sequence). The CDR3 coding sequence is TGTGCCAGCGGTTTAGGACCCCTGCGGGGGGGTGAAGCTTTCTTT. Its translation is CASGLGPLRGGEAFF.

The chain joins TRBV5-4 to TRBJ2-5, with 8 bases fitting TRBD2. V dropped 4 bases and J dropped 5; count of bases not matched to a gene: 10. Per germline, CDR1 SGHNT and CDR2 YYREEE (reference sequence). This CDR3 has 15 residues. CDR3 DNA: TGTGCCAGCAGCAGAACGGGGGGGCCGAAGGAGACCCAGTACTTC. It encodes CASSRTGGPKETQYF.

This clone showed up just once. The J gene is TRBJ1-5, the V gene TRBV7-2; weak D call: TRBD1 (5 bases). Trimming cost V 1 base and J 4 bases, with 14 bases left between them. The CDR3 totals 16 residues. Germline CDR1 and CDR2: SGHTA and FQGNSA. As DNA, the CDR3 is TGTGCCAGCAGCTTAGGGGGGGGGTTCCCTAATCAGCCCCAGCATTTT. It is translated as CASSLGGGFPNQPQHF.

This chain uses TRBV30 with TRBJ1-4; D remains ambiguous. This CDR3 is built from 12 residues. CDR1 GTSNPN and CDR2 SVGIG come from the germline V gene (reference sequence). V was pared by 4 bases and J by 8 bases, with 11 bases between. The chain's CDR3 is CAWNRLEEKLFF. The CDR3 DNA reads TGTGCCTGGAACCGTTTAGAAGAAAAACTGTTTTTT.

The rearrangement links TRBV18 to TRBJ1-1; D remains ambiguous. Trimming removed 1 base from V and 4 bases from J, with 13 bases in between. Germline V lookup: CDR1 KGHSH, CDR2 LQKENI. The length of the CDR3 is 15 residues. CDR3 nucleotides: TGTGCCAGCTCACCACTTGAGGCACTGGGCACTGAAGCTTTCTTT. It encodes CASSPLEALGTEAFF.

The chain recombines TRBV19 with TRBJ1-2; 7 bases line up with TRBD1. The CDR3 spans 16 residues. Germline V gene data show CDR1 as LNHDA and CDR2 as SQIVND (reference sequence). Trimming at V came to 3 bases and at J to 7 bases, leaving 14 bases not matched to a gene. CDR3 amino acids: CASSIARDSRYGGYTF. In DNA, the CDR3 is TGTGCCAGTAGTATCGCCCGGGACAGTCGTTACGGTGGCTACACCTTC.

This sequence joins TRBV3-1 (or the pseudogene TRBV3-2) and TRBJ1-4, with D maybe TRBD1 (6 bases). Per germline, CDR1 LGHDT and CDR2 YNNKEL (reference sequence). The V end was cut by 4 bases, the J end by 0 bases, with 12 bases between. This CDR3 has 16 residues. Here the CDR3 DNA reads TGTGCCAGCAGCCCACGGACAGTAGCAACTAATGAAAAACTGTTTTTT. Translating it yields CASSPRTVATNEKLFF.

V and J are TRBV3-1 (or the pseudogene TRBV3-2) and TRBJ2-4; TRBD2 is a possible D gene (5 bases). Trimming shortened V by 3 bases and J by 0 bases, and 9 bases separated the two germline ends. CDR3 length: 15 amino acids. Germline values: CDR1 LGHDT, CDR2 YNNKEL (reference sequence). In nucleotides, the CDR3 is TGTGCCAGCAGCCATGGGGAGCTAGCCAAAAACATTCAGTACTTC. Protein sequence: CASSHGELAKNIQYF.

This chain joins TRBV2 and TRBJ2-1, with D possibly TRBD2 on 6 matching bases. Germline V gene data show CDR1 as SNHLY and CDR2 as FYNNEI. V was pared by 8 bases and J by 6 bases, with 14 bases between. This CDR3 spans 13 amino acids. CDR3 amino acids: CASVRLVTNEQFF. The CDR3 bases are TGTGCCAGCGTACGACTAGTTACCAATGAGCAGTTCTTC.

CDR3 nucleotides: TGTGCCAGCAGTTACTCGGGGGCTAAGGATCAGCCCCAGCATTTT. Amino acid sequence: CASSYSGAKDQPQHF. The gene calls are TRBV6-5 and TRBJ1-5, with TRBD1 as a possible D gene (6 bases). The germline V gene encodes CDR1 MNHEY and CDR2 SVGAGI. V was clipped by 0 bases and J by 5 bases, with 11 bases between them. The CDR3 is made up of 15 amino acids.

The rearrangement uses TRBV11-2 and TRBJ2-7; D is ambiguous. Trimming removed 1 base from V and 1 base from J, with 11 bases in between. Germline CDR1 is SGHAT and CDR2 is FQNNGV. This CDR3 has 15 residues. The CDR3 region has the DNA TGTGCCAGCAGCTTAGGCCGGGTCGGGTCCTACGAGCAGTACTTC. The encoded protein is CASSLGRVGSYEQYF.

The chain recombines TRBV28 with TRBJ2-7, with unresolved D. The V gene lost 8 bases and the J gene lost 6 bases, with 14 bases spanning the gap. Germline V lookup: CDR1 MDHEN, CDR2 SYDVKM. This CDR3 spans 12 amino acids. CDR3 coding DNA: TGTGCCAGCCGGGTACACCCAAGCGAGCAGTACTTC. Its protein is CASRVHPSEQYF.

A single count supports this clone. The genes are TRBV10-2 and TRBJ2-7, with TRBD1 identical over 7 bases. Trimming cost V 4 bases and J 5 bases; bases outside gene matches: 5. The CDR3 is 13 amino acids. Germline V gene data show CDR1 as WSHSY and CDR2 as SAAADI. CDR3 nucleotide sequence: TGCGCCAGCAGTGGCCGACAGGGCGACGAGCAGTACTTC. Its protein product is CASSGRQGDEQYF.

This CDR3 is CASSQVVLESSYEQYF. The CDR3 nucleotides are TGCGCCAGCAGCCAAGTGGTTCTGGAGTCCTCCTACGAGCAGTACTTC. The rearrangement uses TRBV4-1 and TRBJ2-7, with unresolved D. Germline V gene lookup returns CDR1 MGHRA and CDR2 YSYEKL. Trimming shortened V by 1 base and J by 0 bases, and 13 bases separated the two germline ends. The CDR3 sequence is 16 residues long.

The rearrangement links TRBV6-5 to TRBJ2-1; TRBD1 is a possible D gene (6 bases). The germline gives CDR1 MNHEY, CDR2 SVGAGI. The CDR3 is 16 residues long. Trimming left V 2 bases short and J 2 bases short, with 13 bases between. CDR3 in amino acids: CASSYTPGEPYNEQFF. The DNA of the CDR3 is TGTGCCAGCAGTTACACCCCAGGGGAACCCTACAATGAGCAGTTCTTC.

For the CDR3, the DNA is TGTGCCAGCAGCCCGCCCGGGACTAGCAAAGAGACCCAGTACTTC. Its protein is CASSPPGTSKETQYF. The chain carries TRBV3-1 (or the pseudogene TRBV3-2) and TRBJ2-5, with 9 bases identical to TRBD2. V shed 4 bases, J shed 3 bases, and the junction held 6 bases outside the gene matches. Germline-derived CDR1 and CDR2 are LGHDT and YNNKEL (reference sequence). This CDR3 has 15 residues.

The V call is TRBV18, the J call TRBJ1-5; D is perhaps TRBD1 (6 bases). Germline-derived CDR1 and CDR2 are KGHSH and LQKENI. The CDR3 extends over 13 amino acids. Trimming left V 5 bases short and J 4 bases short, with 9 bases between. CDR3 residues: CASSSGANQPQHF. The CDR3 nucleotides read TGTGCCAGCTCATCAGGGGCAAATCAGCCCCAGCATTTT.

V is TRBV6-4 and J is TRBJ1-2, with D tentatively TRBD1 (5 bases). V was clipped by 0 bases and J by 7 bases, with 12 bases between them. Germline V gene data show CDR1 as MRHNA and CDR2 as SNTAGT. CDR3 length: 14 residues. CDR3 coding DNA: TGTGCCAGCAGTGACTCGGCAGGGTTGGGTGGCTACACCTTC. Its protein is CASSDSAGLGGYTF.

The DNA for the CDR3 is TGTGCCAGCAGTGACGCGGGGGGGTCAGACGAGCAGTACTTC. This sequence encodes CASSDAGGSDEQYF. This chain joins TRBV25-1 and TRBJ2-7, with TRBD2 matching 9 bases. The CDR3 extends over 14 amino acids. V shed 3 bases and J 5 bases; nucleotides not matched to a gene: 5. Looked up from germline, CDR1 is MGHDK and CDR2 is SYGVNS.

In DNA form, the CDR3 reads TGTGCCAGCAGCCTGGACACGTTCTATGGCTACACCTTC. It translates to CASSLDTFYGYTF. This chain connects TRBV7-2 to TRBJ1-2, with a tentative D call TRBD1 (5 bases). Germline-derived CDR1 and CDR2 are SGHTA and FQGNSA. V gave up 5 bases and J gave up 4 bases, with 11 bases separating them. The CDR3 is made up of 13 amino acids.

The sample holds a few counts of this clone. CDR3: CASSPRGTRQETQYF. The CDR3 bases are TGTGCCAGCAGCCCCAGAGGGACTCGTCAAGAGACCCAGTACTTC. The genes are TRBV3-1 (or the pseudogene TRBV3-2) and TRBJ2-5; a possible D gene is TRBD2 (6 bases). This CDR3 contains 15 residues. V shed 4 bases and J shed 2 bases, with 14 bases lying between them. In germline, CDR1 is LGHDT, CDR2 YNNKEL (reference sequence).

The V and J genes are TRBV5-5 and TRBJ2-3, with 7 bases identical to TRBD1. V lost 4 bases, J lost 0 bases, and 8 bases stayed unmatched. Germline V gene lookup returns CDR1 SGHKS and CDR2 YYEKEE (reference sequence). CDR3 length: 16 residues. CDR3 nucleotides: TGTGCCAGCAGCCTCGCCGGGACAGAAAGCACAGATACGCAGTATTTT. Amino acids: CASSLAGTESTDTQYF.

V is TRBV7-2 and J is TRBJ1-2; 12 bases match TRBD1. The CDR3 contains 15 residues. Unmatched junction bases numbered 7, after V lost 4 bases and J lost 7 bases. Per germline, CDR1 SGHTA and CDR2 FQGNSA. DNA of the CDR3: TGTGCCAGCAGCTCCCGGGACAGGGGGCTTCTTGGCTACACCTTC. The encoded protein is CASSSRDRGLLGYTF.

This rearrangement joins TRBV5-1 to TRBJ2-1, with a possible D match to TRBD2 (5 bases). The germline gives CDR1 SGHRS, CDR2 YFSETQ. The V and J ends lost 4 bases and 7 bases respectively, with 21 bases between them. This CDR3 spans 16 amino acids. CDR3 bases: TGCGCCAGCAGCCCCAATCCCGGGATAATCCGGAATGAGCAGTTCTTC. Translated, it gives CASSPNPGIIRNEQFF. The full variable domain, with the rest looked up from reference TRBV5-1 and TRBJ2-1, is KAGVTQTPRYLIKTRGQQVTLSCSPISGHRSVSWYQQTPGQGLQFLFEYFSETQRNKGNFPGRFSGRQFSNSRSEMNVSTLELGDSALYLCASSPNPGIIRNEQFFGPGTRLTVL.

The chain carries TRBV7-8 and TRBJ2-3, with D tentatively TRBD1 (5 bases). Deletions cut 1 base from V and 11 bases from J, with 16 bases between. Germline loops: CDR1 SGHVS, CDR2 FQNEAQ. This CDR3 spans 14 amino acids. The CDR3 here is CASSLGGGAVGQYF. Here the CDR3 DNA reads TGTGCCAGCAGCTTAGGGGGCGGTGCGGTGGGGCAGTATTTT.

Of note for this clone: This may arise from a read error, as a much more abundant clone is one base away. This chain links TRBV5-1 with TRBJ2-7, with 11 bases that match TRBD2. Unmatched junction bases numbered 2, after V lost 3 bases and J lost 3 bases. The CDR3 is 14 amino acids. Germline CDR1 SGHRS, CDR2 YFSETQ. CDR3 sequence: CASSSTSGGYEQYF. The CDR3 DNA is TGCGCCAGCAGCTCAACTAGCGGGGGCTACGAGCAGTACTTC. Together with reference TRBV5-1 and TRBJ2-7, the CDR3 gives the full variable domain: KAGVTQTPRYLIKTRGQQVTLSCSPISGHRSVSWYQQTPGQGLQFLFEYFSETQRNKGNFPGRFSGRQFSNSRSEMNVSTLELGDSALYLCASSSTSGGYEQYFGPGTRLTVT.

The gene calls are TRBV5-1 and TRBJ1-1; D is possibly TRBD1 (6 bases). Between the trimmed V and J ends, which lost 6 bases and 1 base, there was a span of 10 bases. Germline V CDR1 and CDR2: SGHRS, YFSETQ. The CDR3 length is 13 residues. CDR3 DNA: TGCGCCAGCATTAAACAGGGGAACACTGAAGCTTTCTTT. Its protein product is CASIKQGNTEAFF. Looking up the rest from reference TRBV5-1 and TRBJ1-1 gives the full variable domain: KAGVTQTPRYLIKTRGQQVTLSCSPISGHRSVSWYQQTPGQGLQFLFEYFSETQRNKGNFPGRFSGRQFSNSRSEMNVSTLELGDSALYLCASIKQGNTEAFFGQGTRLTVV.

The rearrangement uses TRBV7-2 and TRBJ2-5, with D maybe TRBD1 (5 bases). V dropped 5 bases and J dropped 7 bases, with 17 bases sitting between them. Per germline, CDR1 SGHTA and CDR2 FQGNSA. This CDR3 is built from 14 residues. CDR3 sequence (DNA): TGTGCCAGCAGCCCCCGGGCTAGTAGGGGGACCCAGTACTTC. This gives the protein CASSPRASRGTQYF. Full variable domain (rest looked up from reference TRBV7-2 and TRBJ2-5): GAGVSQSPSNKVTEKGKDVELRCDPISGHTALYWYRQSLGQGLEFLIYFQGNSAPDKSGLPSDRFSAERTGGSVSTLTIQRTQQEDSAVYLCASSPRASRGTQYFGPGTRLLVL.

The chain links TRBV29-1 to TRBJ2-2; TRBD2 matches at 9 bases. V lost 2 bases to trimming and J lost 0 bases; unmatched junction nucleotides: 4. The CDR3 is made up of 16 amino acids. From germline, CDR1 is SQVTM and CDR2 ANQGSEA. CDR3 DNA: TGCAGCGTTGAAAGAGCGGGGGGTACGAACACCGGGGAGCTGTTTTTT. Translating it yields CSVERAGGTNTGELFF.